Sequencing of this T cell receptor (beta chain) was carried out in a study of OX40 agonist ivuxolimab in advanced cancers. Overall study context: The mean age was about 57 years, ranging from 23 to 79, with approximately 85% of participants male.

Profiling relied on immunoSEQ multiplex PCR, and the TCRdb table lists in-frame clones only, not all of them. The sample carries 40,000 to 55,000 clones, roughly 80% recorded once. Germline values: CDR1 SGHVS, CDR2 FQNEAQ. The CDR3 runs 13 residues. Trimming removed 5 bases from V and 9 bases from J, with 17 bases in between. The chain carries TRBV7-8 and TRBJ2-7, with D possibly matching TRBD1 (6 bases). The receptor was derived from an adult with an advanced solid tumor such as melanoma, head and neck, liver or kidney cancer. The source was CD4+ or CD8+ T cells sorted from blood, collected in a trial of the OX40 agonist ivuxolimab. The CDR3 DNA reads TGTGCCAGCAGCAGCAGGGGAATGGTATTGCAGTACTTC. This translates into CASSSRGMVLQYF.